The entry that follows covers one T cell receptor beta chain sequence. This entry comes from a study of blood T cell repertoires in COVID-19. The table came from immunoSEQ multiplex PCR; TCRdb's copy has only in-frame clones and leaves some out. In the table there are about 190,000 clones, under 85% of which are singletons. V lost 8 bases, J lost 5 bases, and 15 bases lay in between. The CDR3 has 13 amino acids. The sequenced material came from peripheral blood. The sequence derives from a woman aged 40-49 years with acute or convalescent COVID-19. The rearrangement joins TRBV12-3 or TRBV12-4 to TRBJ2-5; D remains unclear. The CDR3 loop is CASCDLHGETQYF. CDR3 nucleotides: TGTGCCAGCTGTGATCTACACGGGGAGACCCAGTACTTC.